Sequencing of this T cell receptor (beta chain) was carried out in a study of cytomegalovirus exposure and HLA in healthy donors. PCR was performed using 60 Vbeta and 13 Jbeta primers. Using immunoSEQ multiplex PCR, the repertoire was profiled, and TCRdb retains in-frame clones only, with some absent. The sample lists 100,000 or so clones, about 66% occurring once. With regard to this clone: What it binds is unknown.

Nominally healthy donors were sampled, though unrecorded immune exposures were likely. Study-wide points: For TCR beta chains, V- and J-gene trimming was later linked to a missense DCLRE1C variant. Reports described diagnosis of cytomegalovirus status by the classifier as highly specific and sensitive. Sequencing depth roughly uniform across donors was assumed in presence/absence analyses.

Germline lookup yields CDR1 SGDLS and CDR2 YYNGEE. V lost 0 bases and J 0 bases, leaving 15 bases between the germline ends. CDR3 length equals 17 residues. The clonotype originates from a man aged 25-45 years in good health and CMV-seronegative. The V call is TRBV9, the J call TRBJ1-1; D remains ambiguous. Input material: PBMCs. The CDR3 DNA reads TGTGCCAGCAGCGTAGATGATTGGGAGGGCGTGAACACTGAAGCTTTCTTT. Residues: CASSVDDWEGVNTEAFF.